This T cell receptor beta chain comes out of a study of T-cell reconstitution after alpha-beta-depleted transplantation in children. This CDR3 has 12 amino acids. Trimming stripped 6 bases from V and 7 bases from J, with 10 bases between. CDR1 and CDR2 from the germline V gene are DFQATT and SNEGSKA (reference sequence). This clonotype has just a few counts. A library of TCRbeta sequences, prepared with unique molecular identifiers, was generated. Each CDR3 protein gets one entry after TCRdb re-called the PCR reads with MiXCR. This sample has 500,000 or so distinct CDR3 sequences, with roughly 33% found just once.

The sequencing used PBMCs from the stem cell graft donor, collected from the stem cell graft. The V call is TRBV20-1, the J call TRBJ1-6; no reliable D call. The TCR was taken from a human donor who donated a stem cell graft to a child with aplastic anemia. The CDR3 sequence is CSALGSNSPLHF. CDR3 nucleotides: TGCAGTGCGCTAGGGTCAAATTCACCCCTCCACTTT.